The 31 T cell receptor beta chains below all came from one sample that was sequenced in a study of blood T cell repertoires in COVID-19. Sequenced by immunoSEQ multiplex PCR; TCRdb stores in-frame clones only, minus some. The sample lists roughly 280,000 clones, 85% to 90% seen once, with approximately 2.5% in the top ten. Source material: PBMCs or T cells enriched from blood (not recorded which). These receptors were obtained from a woman aged 18 to 35 who had recovered from COVID-19.

The V and J genes are TRBV24-1 and TRBJ1-5; 7 bases agree with TRBD1. The CDR3 is 14 residues long. V lost 5 bases to trimming and J lost 7 bases; unmatched junction nucleotides: 7. The V gene's germline CDR1 is KGHDR and CDR2 SFDVKD. This CDR3 is CATSGGTVRQPQHF. In DNA, the CDR3 is TGTGCCACCAGTGGCGGGACAGTGAGGCAGCCCCAGCATTTT.

A word on this clone: Other DNA sequences in the same sample also yield this CDR3. V usage is TRBV3-1 (or the pseudogene TRBV3-2) and J usage is TRBJ1-5; the D gene is possibly TRBD1 (5 bases). Germline V gene lookup returns CDR1 LGHDT and CDR2 YNNKEL (reference sequence). This CDR3 region has 13 residues. With 0 bases removed from V and 7 bases from J, the gap between germline ends came to 7 bases. DNA of the CDR3: TGTGCCAGCAGCCAAGATCGGGGGCAGCCCCAGCATTTT. Translated: CASSQDRGQPQHF.

V is TRBV30 and J is TRBJ1-6; D unresolved. Germline V gene sequence: CDR1 GTSNPN, CDR2 SVGIG (reference sequence). The ends were cut back, 2 bases at V and 9 bases at J, with 8 bases in the middle. This CDR3 comprises 12 residues. The CDR3 loop is CAWSKELSPLHF. The CDR3, as DNA: TGTGCCTGGAGTAAGGAGCTTTCACCCCTCCACTTT. Using reference TRBV30 and TRBJ1-6 for the parts outside the CDR3, the full variable domain is SQTIHQWPATLVQPVGSPLSLECTVEGTSNPNLYWYRQAAGRGLQLLFYSVGIGQISSEVPQNLSASRPQDRQFILSSKKLLLSDSGFYLCAWSKELSPLHFGNGTRLTVT.

The rearrangement links TRBV6-5 to TRBJ2-7; 9 positions agree with TRBD1. The CDR3 is made up of 13 amino acids. Trimming removed 5 bases from V and 5 bases from J; junction bases left unmatched: 4. Per germline, CDR1 MNHEY and CDR2 SVGAGI. The CDR3 DNA follows: TGTGCCAGCAGTACGGGACAGGGAAACGAGCAGTACTTC. Its translation is CASSTGQGNEQYF.

This sequence joins TRBV4-1 and TRBJ2-5, with a possible D match to TRBD1 (6 bases). Germline values: CDR1 MGHRA, CDR2 YSYEKL. The CDR3 has 14 amino acids. The V end lost 1 base, the J end lost 2 bases, and 8 bases lay between the germline ends. The CDR3 nucleotides read TGCGCCAGCAGCCAAGCGACAGGTCAAGAGACCCAGTACTTC. It encodes CASSQATGQETQYF.

This chain uses TRBV5-4 with TRBJ1-5; D call uncertain. Trimming stripped 1 base from V and 3 bases from J, with 8 bases between. CDR1 SGHNT and CDR2 YYREEE come from the germline V gene (reference sequence). The CDR3 is 14 residues long. In nucleotides, the CDR3 is TGTGCCAGCAGCTTGAGAGGGTCCAATCAGCCCCAGCATTTT. Protein sequence: CASSLRGSNQPQHF.

The CDR3 spells CASRSGDWQPQHF. The CDR3 DNA reads as TGTGCCAGCAGGTCAGGGGATTGGCAGCCCCAGCATTTT. This sequence joins TRBV12-3 or TRBV12-4 and TRBJ1-5, with D possibly being TRBD1 (6 bases). The CDR3 covers 13 residues. Trimming pared 6 bases from V and 7 bases from J, leaving 13 bases between.

The gene calls are TRBV15 and TRBJ2-2; no firm D call. Trimming cost V 0 bases and J 3 bases, with 5 bases left between them. The germline V gene has CDR1 LNHNV and CDR2 YYDKDF (reference sequence). This CDR3 spans 14 amino acids. The CDR3 spells CATSRDSDTGELFF. Here the CDR3 DNA reads TGTGCCACCAGCAGAGATTCGGACACCGGGGAGCTGTTTTTT.

Only a few counts were recorded for this clone. The V call is TRBV28, the J call TRBJ1-3; 7 bases fit TRBD1. The germline V gene encodes CDR1 MDHEN and CDR2 SYDVKM. Trimming took 5 bases from V and 2 from J; bases not matched to a gene: 3. The CDR3 contains 14 residues. The CDR3 DNA is TGTGCCAGCAGTCCGACAGGGACTGGAAACACCATATATTTT. Its protein product is CASSPTGTGNTIYF.

This clone was observed many times. This CDR3 is also generated by other DNA sequences in the sample. The rearrangement joins TRBV25-1 to TRBJ1-1; maybe TRBD1 (6 bases). The CDR3 is 13 residues long. Trimming removed 5 bases at V and 4 bases at J, with 11 bases between. Germline values: CDR1 MGHDK, CDR2 SYGVNS. The CDR3 is CASSLTGPTEAFF. CDR3 in DNA: TGTGCCAGCAGTTTAACAGGGCCCACTGAAGCTTTCTTT.

V gene TRBV5-1 combines with J gene TRBJ1-2; D ambiguous. Germline values: CDR1 SGHRS, CDR2 YFSETQ. Deletions cut 2 bases from V and 2 bases from J, with 7 bases between. This CDR3 is built from 13 residues. CDR3 protein: CASSLTVNYGYTF. CDR3 DNA: TGCGCCAGCAGCTTAACAGTGAACTATGGCTACACCTTC.

The J gene is TRBJ1-2, the V gene TRBV14; 7 nucleotides agree with TRBD1. This CDR3 has 13 amino acids. With 3 bases clipped from V and 7 bases from J, the junction kept 5 bases outside the gene matches. CDR1 is SGHDN, CDR2 FVKESK, per germline. CDR3 nucleotide sequence: TGTGCCAGCAGCCATTTACCAGGGGGTGGCTACACCTTC. This sequence encodes CASSHLPGGGYTF.

The chain carries TRBV7-8 and TRBJ1-4; D not resolved. The CDR3 is 15 residues long. CDR1 is SGHVS and CDR2 is FQNEAQ in the germline V gene. Trimming shortened V by 2 bases and J by 3 bases, and 10 bases separated the two germline ends. CDR3 coding DNA: TGTGCCAGCAGCTTAACCGGCAGGCCTAATGAAAAACTGTTTTTT. It codes for CASSLTGRPNEKLFF.

This chain uses TRBV19 with TRBJ2-1, with TRBD1 identical over 7 bases. The CDR3 sequence is 15 residues long. Germline assignment: CDR1 LNHDA and CDR2 SQIVND (reference sequence). The J segment lost 5 bases and the V segment lost 4 bases, leaving 8 bases of the junction unmatched. This CDR3 is CASSSATGLNNEQFF. The CDR3 nucleotides are TGTGCCAGTAGTAGCGCGACAGGGCTAAACAATGAGCAGTTCTTC. Complete variable domain (other parts from reference TRBV19 and TRBJ2-1): DGGITQSPKYLFRKEGQNVTLSCEQNLNHDAMYWYRQDPGQGLRLIYYSQIVNDFQKGDIAEGYSVSREKKESFPLTVTSAQKNPTAFYLCASSSATGLNNEQFFGPGTRLTVL.

The J gene is TRBJ2-2, the V gene TRBV6-5; 7 bases line up with TRBD1. This CDR3 has 14 residues. J lost 6 bases, V lost 2 bases, and 3 bases had no gene match. Germline loops: CDR1 MNHEY, CDR2 SVGAGI. The CDR3 DNA reads TGTGCCAGCAGTTACAGCCAGGGGGCCGGGGAGCTGTTTTTT. This sequence encodes CASSYSQGAGELFF.

This chain joins TRBV3-1 (or the pseudogene TRBV3-2) and TRBJ2-1; 14 bases are shared with TRBD2. The CDR3 covers 16 residues. J was trimmed by 4 bases and V by 4 bases; bases with no gene match: 3. In germline, CDR1 is LGHDT, CDR2 YNNKEL (reference sequence). The CDR3 coding sequence is TGTGCCAGCAGCCTCCGACTAGCGGGGGGGTACAATGAGCAGTTCTTC. It encodes CASSLRLAGGYNEQFF.

The rearrangement joins TRBV7-2 to TRBJ2-5; 11 nucleotides agree with TRBD2. The CDR3 is 14 amino acids. Germline CDR1 is SGHTA and CDR2 is FQGNSA. With V trimmed by 5 bases and J by 5 bases, 4 bases remained unmatched. CDR3 in DNA: TGTGCCAGCAGCCGGACTAGCGGGCGGGAGACCCAGTACTTC. It translates to CASSRTSGRETQYF.

The gene calls are TRBV18 and TRBJ2-3, with 9 bases that match TRBD2. The V and J ends lost 6 bases and 1 base, in that order; junction bases with no gene match: 8. The CDR3 is 16 residues long. The germline CDR1 and CDR2 sequences are KGHSH and LQKENI. The CDR3 DNA is TGTGCCAGCTCGACTATAGCGGGGGCCGGCACAGATACGCAGTATTTT. This codes for CASSTIAGAGTDTQYF. Variable domain in full (rest from reference TRBV18 and TRBJ2-3): NAGVMQNPRHLVRRRGQEARLRCSPMKGHSHVYWYRQLPEEGLKFMVYLQKENIIDESGMPKERFSAEFPKEGPSILRIQQVVRGDSAAYFCASSTIAGAGTDTQYFGPGTRLTVL.

V is TRBV5-1 and J is TRBJ1-2; D is ambiguous. The V end was cut by 0 bases, the J end by 6 bases, with 15 bases between. The germline V gene encodes CDR1 SGHRS and CDR2 YFSETQ. The CDR3 is made up of 15 amino acids. Here the CDR3 reads CASSLEIARGHGYTF. In nucleotides, the CDR3 is TGCGCCAGCAGCTTGGAGATCGCGAGAGGGCATGGCTACACCTTC. The full variable domain, its missing parts supplied by reference TRBV5-1 and TRBJ1-2, is KAGVTQTPRYLIKTRGQQVTLSCSPISGHRSVSWYQQTPGQGLQFLFEYFSETQRNKGNFPGRFSGRQFSNSRSEMNVSTLELGDSALYLCASSLEIARGHGYTFGSGTRLTVV.

V gene TRBV27 combines with J gene TRBJ1-2; D possibly corresponds to TRBD1 (5 bases). This CDR3 region has 13 residues. V gave up 6 bases and J gave up 8 bases, with 16 bases separating them. Germline CDR1 MNHEY, CDR2 SMNVEV (reference sequence). In DNA form, the CDR3 reads TGTGCCAGCAGCCTCGGGACTTTTGGCGGCTACACCTTC. This gives the protein CASSLGTFGGYTF.

V usage is TRBV6-6 and J usage is TRBJ1-4; 7 nucleotides align to TRBD1. Germline trimming cut 7 bases from V and 7 bases from J; bases unmatched to any gene: 9. CDR3 length equals 14 residues. Germline V gives CDR1 MNHNY, CDR2 SVGAGI (reference sequence). The CDR3 loop reads CASIPSGGGEKLFF. CDR3 sequence (DNA): TGTGCCAGCATCCCATCAGGGGGAGGTGAAAAACTGTTTTTT.

The V gene is TRBV2, the J gene TRBJ2-4; possible D gene TRBD1, 5 bases. CDR3 length: 16 amino acids. Germline CDR1 and CDR2: SNHLY and FYNNEI. The germline V and J ends were trimmed by 2 bases and 0 bases, with 11 bases remaining between them. CDR3 coding DNA: TGTGCCAGCAGTGAATTCCCAGGGTTAGCCAAAAACATTCAGTACTTC. Translated, it gives CASSEFPGLAKNIQYF.

There are a few counts of this clone. The J gene is TRBJ2-3, the V gene TRBV13, with TRBD2 matching over 12 bases. Germline V lookup: CDR1 PRHDT, CDR2 FYEKMQ (reference sequence). CDR3 size: 14 residues. Trimming at V came to 4 bases and at J to 8 bases, leaving 4 bases not matched to a gene. The CDR3 region has the DNA TGTGCCAGCAGCTCGACTAGCGGGGGAGTTACGCAGTATTTT. Translation: CASSSTSGGVTQYF.

CDR3 sequence reads: CASSQGGGPSGGAYLDEQFF. In DNA form, the CDR3 reads TGTGCCAGCAGCCAAGGCGGGGGCCCTAGCGGGGGGGCATATCTCGATGAGCAGTTCTTC. J is TRBJ2-1 and V is TRBV3-1 (or the pseudogene TRBV3-2), with 12 bases fitting TRBD2. After removal of 1 base from V and 8 bases from J, the junction contained 18 bases not matched to a gene. The CDR3 loop spans 20 amino acids. Looked up from germline, CDR1 is LGHDT and CDR2 is YNNKEL (reference sequence).

The J gene is TRBJ1-2, the V gene TRBV2; D unresolved. In germline, CDR1 is SNHLY, CDR2 FYNNEI. V was pared by 8 bases and J by 5 bases, with 18 bases between. The CDR3 is 14 residues long. The CDR3 spells CASSFASPRYGYTF. DNA of the CDR3: TGTGCCAGCTCCTTTGCGTCCCCCCGGTATGGCTACACCTTC.

The rearrangement uses TRBV29-1 and TRBJ1-2; maybe TRBD1 (5 bases). V was cut by 2 bases and J by 4 bases, with 14 bases left in between. Looked up from germline, CDR1 is SQVTM and CDR2 is ANQGSEA. This CDR3 is built from 14 residues. CDR3 sequence reads: CSVEIEGAGYGYTF. The CDR3 DNA reads as TGCAGCGTTGAAATAGAAGGGGCCGGCTATGGCTACACCTTC.

The gene calls are TRBV25-1 and TRBJ1-6, with D possibly matching TRBD1 (5 bases). The V and J ends lost 6 bases and 3 bases respectively, with 15 bases between them. The CDR3 runs to 16 residues. Per the germline V gene, CDR1 is MGHDK and CDR2 is SYGVNS. This chain's CDR3 is CASSSGPGGYNSPLHF. In DNA form, the CDR3 reads TGTGCCAGCAGCTCCGGCCCGGGGGGCTATAATTCACCCCTCCACTTT.

The V call is TRBV9, the J call TRBJ2-3; tentatively, D is TRBD2 (6 bases). The CDR3 contains 15 residues. Germline V gene lookup returns CDR1 SGDLS and CDR2 YYNGEE. Between the trimmed V and J ends, which lost 0 bases and 3 bases, there was a span of 11 bases. This chain's CDR3 is CASSVAGDGTDTQYF. The CDR3, as DNA: TGTGCCAGCAGCGTAGCGGGGGATGGGACAGATACGCAGTATTTT.

This chain joins TRBV19 and TRBJ1-5; the match to TRBD1 covers 12 bases. Germline CDR1 is LNHDA and CDR2 is SQIVND (reference sequence). The CDR3 runs 15 residues. V lost 5 bases and J lost 2; bases outside the gene matches: 1. The CDR3 bases are TGTGCCAGTAGTGGGACAGGGGGCCGCAATCAGCCCCAGCATTTT. Amino acids: CASSGTGGRNQPQHF.

The CDR3 spells CASSPPGFMNTEAFF. CDR3 DNA sequence: TGTGCCAGTAGCCCGCCGGGGTTCATGAACACTGAAGCTTTCTTT. The chain carries TRBV19 and TRBJ1-1; D is uncertain. The V gene lost 6 bases and the J gene lost 0 bases, with 14 bases spanning the gap. CDR3 length equals 15 residues. Germline-derived CDR1 and CDR2 are LNHDA and SQIVND (reference sequence).

V gene TRBV4-2 combines with J gene TRBJ1-2, with D uncertain. The CDR3 length is 15 residues. Germline V lookup: CDR1 LGHNA, CDR2 YNFKEQ. V gave up 3 bases and J gave up 1 base, with 12 bases separating them. In DNA, the CDR3 is TGTGCCAGCAGCCAGTCAAATAGAATTAACTATGGCTACACCTTC. This translates into CASSQSNRINYGYTF.